This TCR beta chain was sequenced for a study of T cell responses to AZD1222 COVID-19 vaccine. The study, taken as a whole, reports: Repertoire sampling happened only post peak T cell response. The CD4 TCRs associated with vaccination extended across spike and predominated at 160-218 and 743-854. The study reported that nearly half of spike-specific TCRs target unmutated variant regions. Receipt of two AZD1222 doses was followed by a rise in Spike-specific TCR breadth and depth.

Assay: immunoSEQ multiplex PCR; the TCRdb copy retains only in-frame clones and omits some. The sample gives about 130,000 clones, roughly 82% of which show up once; 4.1% is in the top ten. A word on this clone: What it binds is unknown.

The CDR3 consists of 11 residues. V was trimmed by 9 bases and J by 6 bases, leaving 6 bases between them. Germline values: CDR1 MNHNY, CDR2 SVGAGI (reference sequence). The receptor was derived from an adult in good health. This chain connects TRBV6-6 to TRBJ1-6, with no clear D. Material: peripheral blood, obtained on day 0 of AZD1222 vaccination. The CDR3 bases are TGTGCCAGTAACCGTAATTCACCCCTCCACTTT. Translation gives CASNRNSPLHF.